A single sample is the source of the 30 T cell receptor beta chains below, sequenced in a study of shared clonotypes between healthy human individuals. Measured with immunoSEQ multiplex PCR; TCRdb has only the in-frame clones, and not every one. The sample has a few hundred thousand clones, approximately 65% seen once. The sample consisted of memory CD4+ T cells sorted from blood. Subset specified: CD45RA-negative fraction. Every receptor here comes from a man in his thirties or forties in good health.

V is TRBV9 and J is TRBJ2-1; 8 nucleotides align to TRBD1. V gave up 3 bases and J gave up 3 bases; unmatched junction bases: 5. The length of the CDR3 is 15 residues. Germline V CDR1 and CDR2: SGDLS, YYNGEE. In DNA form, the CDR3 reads TGTGCCAGCAGCGGCCGGGACAGGAACTACAATGAGCAGTTCTTC. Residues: CASSGRDRNYNEQFF.

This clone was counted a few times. The CDR3 DNA reads TGTGCCAGCAGTGAAGGCCCCCAGGGGTATGGCTACACCTTC. The encoded protein is CASSEGPQGYGYTF. This sequence joins TRBV6-1 and TRBJ1-2, with D perhaps TRBD1 (6 bases). Trimming shortened V by 1 base and J by 5 bases, and 11 bases separated the two germline ends. CDR3 size: 14 residues. Germline V gene lookup returns CDR1 MNHNS and CDR2 SASEGT.

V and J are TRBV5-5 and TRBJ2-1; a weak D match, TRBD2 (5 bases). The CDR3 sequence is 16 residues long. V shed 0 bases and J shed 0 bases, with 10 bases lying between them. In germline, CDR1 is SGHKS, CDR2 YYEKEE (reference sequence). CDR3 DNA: TGTGCCAGCAGCTTGGCCGCACTAGTCTCCTACAATGAGCAGTTCTTC. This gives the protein CASSLAALVSYNEQFF.

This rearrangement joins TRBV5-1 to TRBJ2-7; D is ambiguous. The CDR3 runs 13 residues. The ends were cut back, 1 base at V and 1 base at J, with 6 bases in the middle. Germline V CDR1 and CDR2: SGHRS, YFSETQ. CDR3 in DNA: TGCGCCAGCAGCTTGTCCCCGTCCTACGAGCAGTACTTC. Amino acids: CASSLSPSYEQYF.

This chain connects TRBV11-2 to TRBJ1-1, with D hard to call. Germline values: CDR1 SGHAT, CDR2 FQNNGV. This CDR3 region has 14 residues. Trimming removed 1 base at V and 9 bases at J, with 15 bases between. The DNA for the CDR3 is TGTGCCAGCAGCTTAGGCCAGCGTCGGGTTAAAGCTTTCTTT. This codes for CASSLGQRRVKAFF. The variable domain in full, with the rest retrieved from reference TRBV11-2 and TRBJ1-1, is EAGVAQSPRYKIIEKRQSVAFWCNPISGHATLYWYQQILGQGPKLLIQFQNNGVVDDSQLPKDRFSAERLKGVDSTLKIQPAKLEDSAVYLCASSLGQRRVKAFFGQGTRLTVV.

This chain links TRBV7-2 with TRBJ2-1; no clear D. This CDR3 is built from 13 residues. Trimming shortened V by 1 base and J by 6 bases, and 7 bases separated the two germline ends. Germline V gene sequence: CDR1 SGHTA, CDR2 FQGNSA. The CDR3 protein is CASSLGGFNEQFF. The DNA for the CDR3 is TGTGCCAGCAGCTTAGGAGGCTTCAATGAGCAGTTCTTC. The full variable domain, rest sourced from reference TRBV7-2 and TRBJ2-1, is GAGVSQSPSNKVTEKGKDVELRCDPISGHTALYWYRQSLGQGLEFLIYFQGNSAPDKSGLPSDRFSAERTGGSVSTLTIQRTQQEDSAVYLCASSLGGFNEQFFGPGTRLTVL.

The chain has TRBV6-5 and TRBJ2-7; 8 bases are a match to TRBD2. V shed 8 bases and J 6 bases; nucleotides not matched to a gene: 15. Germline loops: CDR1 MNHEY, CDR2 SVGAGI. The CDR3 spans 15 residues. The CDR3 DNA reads TGTGCCAGCCGCGGTATTAACGGGAGGGCCGCCGAGCAGTACTTC. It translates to CASRGINGRAAEQYF.

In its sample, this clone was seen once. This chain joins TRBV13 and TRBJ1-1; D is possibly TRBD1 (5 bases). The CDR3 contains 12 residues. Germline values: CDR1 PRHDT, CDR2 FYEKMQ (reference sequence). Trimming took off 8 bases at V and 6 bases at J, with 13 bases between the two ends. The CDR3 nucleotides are TGTGCCAGCCGAAGGGACCACTCTGAAGCTTTCTTT. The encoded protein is CASRRDHSEAFF.

The CDR3 DNA reads TGTGCCAGCTCAGCGATGGTTGAGACCCAGTACTTC. Amino acids: CASSAMVETQYF. The chain uses TRBV2 and TRBJ2-5; no clear D gene. V gave up 8 bases and J gave up 5 bases, with 12 bases separating them. Germline values: CDR1 SNHLY, CDR2 FYNNEI. The CDR3 runs to 12 residues. Full variable domain (rest looked up from reference TRBV2 and TRBJ2-5): EPEVTQTPSHQVTQMGQEVILRCVPISNHLYFYWYRQILGQKVEFLVSFYNNEISEKSEIFDDQFSVERPDGSNFTLKIRSTKLEDSAMYFCASSAMVETQYFGPGTRLLVL.

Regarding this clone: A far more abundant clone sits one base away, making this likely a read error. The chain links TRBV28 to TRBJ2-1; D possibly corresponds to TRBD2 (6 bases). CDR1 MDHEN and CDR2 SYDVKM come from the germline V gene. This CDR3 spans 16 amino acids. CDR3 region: CASSGTRAGRANGQFF. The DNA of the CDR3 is TGTGCCAGCAGCGGAACGCGGGCGGGGCGGGCCAATGGGCAGTTCTTC.

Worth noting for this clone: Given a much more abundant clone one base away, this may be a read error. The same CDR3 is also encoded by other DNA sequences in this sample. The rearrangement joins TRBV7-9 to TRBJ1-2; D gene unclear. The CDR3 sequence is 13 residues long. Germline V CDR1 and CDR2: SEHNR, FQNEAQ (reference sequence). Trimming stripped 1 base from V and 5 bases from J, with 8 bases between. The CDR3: CASSLEPVYGYTF. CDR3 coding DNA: TGTGCCAGCAGCTTAGAACCCGTATATGGCTACACCTTC. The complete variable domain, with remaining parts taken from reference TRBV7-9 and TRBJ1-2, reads DTGVSQNPRHKITKRGQNVTFRCDPISEHNRLYWYRQTLGQGPEFLTYFQNEAQLEKSRLLSDRFSAERPKGSFSTLEIQRTEQGDSAMYLCASSLEPVYGYTFGSGTRLTVV.

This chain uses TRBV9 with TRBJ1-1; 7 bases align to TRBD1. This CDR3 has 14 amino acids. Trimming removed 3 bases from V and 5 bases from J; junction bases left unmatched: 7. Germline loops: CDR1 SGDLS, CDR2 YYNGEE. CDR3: CASSDRQGSTEAFF. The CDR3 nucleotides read TGTGCCAGCAGCGACCGACAGGGATCGACTGAAGCTTTCTTT.

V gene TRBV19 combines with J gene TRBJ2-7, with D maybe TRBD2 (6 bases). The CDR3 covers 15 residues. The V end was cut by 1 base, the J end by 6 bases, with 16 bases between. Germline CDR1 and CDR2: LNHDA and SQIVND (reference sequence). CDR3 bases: TGTGCCAGTAGTATAGTTTTAGGGAGGCCGGCCGAGCAGTACTTC. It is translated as CASSIVLGRPAEQYF.

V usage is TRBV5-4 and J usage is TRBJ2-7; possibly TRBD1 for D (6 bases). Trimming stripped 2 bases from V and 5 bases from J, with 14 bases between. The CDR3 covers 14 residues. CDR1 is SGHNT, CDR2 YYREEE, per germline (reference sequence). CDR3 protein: CASSLGDRNHEQYF. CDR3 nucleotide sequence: TGTGCCAGCAGCTTAGGAGACAGGAACCACGAGCAGTACTTC.

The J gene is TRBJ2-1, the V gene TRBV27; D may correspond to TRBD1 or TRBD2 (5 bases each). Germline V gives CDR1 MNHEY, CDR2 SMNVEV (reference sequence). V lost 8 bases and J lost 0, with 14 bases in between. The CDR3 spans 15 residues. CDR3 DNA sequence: TGTGCCAGCCGAGGGGAAATGAGCTCCTACAATGAGCAGTTCTTC. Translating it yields CASRGEMSSYNEQFF.

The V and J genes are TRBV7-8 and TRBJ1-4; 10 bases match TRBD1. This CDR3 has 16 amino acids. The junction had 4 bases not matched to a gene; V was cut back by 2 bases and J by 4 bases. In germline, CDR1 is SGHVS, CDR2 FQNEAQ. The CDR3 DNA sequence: TGTGCCAGCAGCTTAACGACAGGGGGCTATAATGAAAAACTGTTTTTT. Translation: CASSLTTGGYNEKLFF. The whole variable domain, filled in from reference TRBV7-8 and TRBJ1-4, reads GAGVSQSPRYKVAKRGQDVALRCDPISGHVSLFWYQQALGQGPEFLTYFQNEAQLDKSGLPSDRFFAERPEGSVSTLKIQRTQQEDSAVYLCASSLTTGGYNEKLFFGSGTQLSVL.

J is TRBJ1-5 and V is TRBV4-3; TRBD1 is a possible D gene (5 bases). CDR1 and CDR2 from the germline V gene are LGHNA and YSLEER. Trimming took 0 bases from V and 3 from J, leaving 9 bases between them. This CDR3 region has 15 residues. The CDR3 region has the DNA TGCGCCAGCAGCCAAGAAGAGGGGTTCAATCAGCCCCAGCATTTT. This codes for CASSQEEGFNQPQHF.

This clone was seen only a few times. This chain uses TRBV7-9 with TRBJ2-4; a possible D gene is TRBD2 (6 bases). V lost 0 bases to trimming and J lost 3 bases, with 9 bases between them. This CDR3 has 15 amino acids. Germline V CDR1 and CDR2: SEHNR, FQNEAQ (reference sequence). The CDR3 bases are TGTGCCAGCAGCTTAGCGGAGGGCGGCAAAAACATTCAGTACTTC. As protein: CASSLAEGGKNIQYF.

CDR3 in amino acids: CASNRVTITEAFF. Here the CDR3 DNA reads TGTGCCAGCAACCGGGTCACAATCACTGAAGCTTTCTTT. V and J are TRBV28 and TRBJ1-1; no firm D call. Germline lookup yields CDR1 MDHEN and CDR2 SYDVKM. Trimming left V 7 bases short and J 4 bases short, with 13 bases between. The CDR3 is made up of 13 amino acids.

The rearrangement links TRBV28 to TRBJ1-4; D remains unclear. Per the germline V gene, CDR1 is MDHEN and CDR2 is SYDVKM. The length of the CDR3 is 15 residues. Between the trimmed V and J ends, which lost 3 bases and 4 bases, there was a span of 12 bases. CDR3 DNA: TGTGCCAGCAGTTTGGGCCAGGCCTTTAATGAAAAACTGTTTTTT. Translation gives CASSLGQAFNEKLFF.

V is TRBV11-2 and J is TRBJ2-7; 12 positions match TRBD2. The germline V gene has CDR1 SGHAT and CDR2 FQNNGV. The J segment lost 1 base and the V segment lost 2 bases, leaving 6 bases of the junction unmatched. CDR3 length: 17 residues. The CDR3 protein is CASSLIWTSGVSYEQYF. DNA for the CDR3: TGTGCCAGCAGCTTAATCTGGACTAGCGGGGTTTCCTACGAGCAGTACTTC.

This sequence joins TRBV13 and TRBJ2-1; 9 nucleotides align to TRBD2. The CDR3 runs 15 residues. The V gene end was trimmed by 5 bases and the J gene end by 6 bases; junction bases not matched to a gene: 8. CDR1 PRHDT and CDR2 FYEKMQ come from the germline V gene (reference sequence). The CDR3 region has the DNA TGTGCCAGCAGCGCATGGGTAGCGGGAGTCAATGAGCAGTTCTTC. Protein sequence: CASSAWVAGVNEQFF.

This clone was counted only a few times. CDR3 in DNA: TGTGCCAGCAGCCAAAAGACAGGGGGCAAGAACGAGCAGTACTTC. Amino acids: CASSQKTGGKNEQYF. This chain connects TRBV14 to TRBJ2-7; 10 positions agree with TRBD1. The V gene end was trimmed by 2 bases and the J gene end by 5 bases; junction bases not matched to a gene: 6. CDR3 size: 15 residues. Germline values: CDR1 SGHDN, CDR2 FVKESK.

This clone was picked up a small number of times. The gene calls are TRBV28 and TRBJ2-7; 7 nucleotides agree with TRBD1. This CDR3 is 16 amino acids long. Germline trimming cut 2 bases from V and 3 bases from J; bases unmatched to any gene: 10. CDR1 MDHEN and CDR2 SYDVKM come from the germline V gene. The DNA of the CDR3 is TGTGCCAGCAGTTTAGCGCAGGGGGTCGTTAACTACGAGCAGTACTTC. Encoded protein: CASSLAQGVVNYEQYF.

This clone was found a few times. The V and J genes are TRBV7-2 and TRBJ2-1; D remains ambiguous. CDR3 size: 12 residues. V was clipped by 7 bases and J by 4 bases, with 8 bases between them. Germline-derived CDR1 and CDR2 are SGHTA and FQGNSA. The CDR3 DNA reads TGTGCCAGCACCGATACTTACAATGAGCAGTTCTTC. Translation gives CASTDTYNEQFF.

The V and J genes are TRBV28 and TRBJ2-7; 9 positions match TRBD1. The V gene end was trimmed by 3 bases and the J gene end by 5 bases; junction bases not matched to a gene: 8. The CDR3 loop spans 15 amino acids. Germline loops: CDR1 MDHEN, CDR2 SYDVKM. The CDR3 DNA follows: TGTGCCAGCAGTTTTTACGGGACAGGGTCCCACGAGCAGTACTTC. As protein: CASSFYGTGSHEQYF.

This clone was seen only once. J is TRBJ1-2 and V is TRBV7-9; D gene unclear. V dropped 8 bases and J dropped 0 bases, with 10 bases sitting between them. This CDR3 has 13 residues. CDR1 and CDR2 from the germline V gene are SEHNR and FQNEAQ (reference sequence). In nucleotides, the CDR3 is TGTGCCAGCCGAGGAGCTGCTAACTATGGCTACACCTTC. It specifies CASRGAANYGYTF.

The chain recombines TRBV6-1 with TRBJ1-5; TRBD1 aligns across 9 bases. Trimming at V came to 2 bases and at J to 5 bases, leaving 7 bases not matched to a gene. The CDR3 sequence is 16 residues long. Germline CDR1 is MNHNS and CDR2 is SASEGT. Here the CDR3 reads CASSEHGTGIDQPQHF. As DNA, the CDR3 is TGTGCCAGCAGTGAACATGGGACAGGGATCGATCAGCCCCAGCATTTT.

The CDR3 sequence is CASRGTPTNQPQHF. DNA for the CDR3: TGTGCCAGCAGGGGTACACCCACCAATCAGCCCCAGCATTTT. V gene TRBV28 combines with J gene TRBJ1-5; D is unresolved. The germline V gene encodes CDR1 MDHEN and CDR2 SYDVKM. V dropped 6 bases and J dropped 3 bases, with 12 bases sitting between them. The length of the CDR3 is 14 residues.

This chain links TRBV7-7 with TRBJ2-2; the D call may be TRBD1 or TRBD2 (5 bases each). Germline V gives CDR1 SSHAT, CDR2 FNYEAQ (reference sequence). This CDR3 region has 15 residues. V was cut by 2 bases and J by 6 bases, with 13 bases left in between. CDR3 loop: CASSLFMGVPGELFF. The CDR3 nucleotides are TGTGCCAGCAGCTTATTTATGGGGGTCCCCGGGGAGCTGTTTTTT.